This T cell receptor beta chain was found in a study of breast tumors, draining lymph nodes, adjacent tissues (dated by TCRdb to about 2016). Concerning the study at large: In breast cancer patients, the study compared the TCR beta repertoires of tumor, adjacent nontumor tissue and axillary lymph nodes. The study aimed to assess the relationships and possible T-cell exchange between tumor, surrounding tissue and draining lymph node repertoires in human breast cancer. On the study overall, not on this receptor specifically: Tumor and nontumor tissue repertoires were significantly more similar in luminal-like than in basal-like breast cancer. Tumor T-cell repertoires showed less diversity than lymph node repertoires and more diversity than nontumor tissue repertoires, and tumor T-cell repertoires showed preferential V and J gene usage. A scenario in which most tumor T cells derive from the lymph node and then expand within tumor tissue was judged to be consistent with the data. The conclusion that tumor T cells originate in lymph nodes was framed as consistent with a hypothesis rather than directly demonstrated.

This clonotype appeared many times. There is no known antigen for this receptor. No base quality information exists; no much larger clone differs at one position. Sequencing was carried out with an Illumina HiSeq 2000. Multiplex PCR amplification was used to build the TCR beta chain libraries. High-throughput sequencing was used to analyze the amplified TCR beta chain products. The public reads were run again by TCRdb, first through fastp at Q25 and then through MiXCR, and only productive beta chains were kept. Every CDR3 protein is listed once, alongside the most common genes and DNA of its rows. This sample gives over 150,000 distinct CDR3 sequences in total; around 33% of them show up just once. The ten most abundant clones make up about 4.3% of the sample. The lymph node samples were taken from the axillary draining lymph nodes of breast cancer patients. The V end loses 4 bases and the J end loses 6 bases, and a stretch of 5 bases separates them. From the cysteine up to the phenylalanine, the CDR3 has a length of 11 residues. Only the CDR3 portion is preserved as DNA: 33 bases, with reading frame beginning at the first base.

This chain is built from TRBV12-3 or TRBV12-4 and TRBJ2-3, with the D gene too uncertain to name. The receptor's source is a female donor with breast cancer. Some clones in this sample may be carry-over from other donors' samples. Input material: axillary lymph node tissue. The nucleotide sequence is given as TGTGCCAGCAGTTATAGGGATACGCAGTATTTT. It encodes CASSYRDTQYF.